This TCR beta chain was identified in a study of blood T cell repertoires in COVID-19. Study summary: The United States, Italy and Spain were the sources of the acute and convalescent COVID-19 samples. From T cells, B-cell-depleted T cells, or PBMCs came the material, which was cDNA or gDNA.

Authors' analysis steps: How many nucleated cells were present was estimated from reference gene primer amplification. TCRdb's table, derived via immunoSEQ multiplex PCR, lists solely in-frame clones and lacks some. The DNA gave D and trimming, while V, J and clone size come from that table. This table has around 130,000 clones, approximately 77% appearing once. CDR1 and CDR2 from the germline V gene are SGHRS and YFSETQ. V was clipped by 0 bases and J by 3 bases, with 9 bases between them. The CDR3 covers 14 residues. The chain is built from TRBV5-1 and TRBJ1-2, with unresolved D. This receptor was obtained from a man older than 75 with acute or convalescent COVID-19. The sample consisted of peripheral blood. CDR3 sequence: CASSLGWGDYGYTF. For the CDR3, the DNA is TGCGCCAGCAGCTTGGGTTGGGGAGACTATGGCTACACCTTC.